What follows is one TCR beta chain and its context. The target of this receptor is not known. There are no base qualities to consult, and no much larger clone falls within one base. The germline V gene (reference sequence) sets CDR1 to MNHEY and CDR2 to SMNVEV. The CDR3 has 14 amino acids, counting the end cysteine and phenylalanine. Only CDR3 DNA remains: 42 bases, in frame from the first base. The V end gives up 5 bases and the J end 6 bases, leaving 7 bases in the junction not matched to a gene. One collaborating source in Seattle enrolled patients during active infection and followed them longitudinally through the course of disease. Collaborating institutions collected whole blood in K2EDTA tubes following their own protocols. For TCRbeta analysis, collaborators shipped samples as frozen whole blood, isolated PBMCs, or DNA extracted from either of those sample types. The immunoSEQ Assay, a bias-controlled multiplex PCR, was used to amplify TCRbeta CDR3 regions from genomic DNA. The original pipeline was this. Nucleated cell counts per sample were estimated from amplification of reference gene primers within the assay. To quantify the absolute abundance of each unique TCRbeta CDR3 rearrangement, sequence reads were collapsed and filtered. For each sample, productive Simpson clonality was calculated as the square root of Simpson's diversity index over productive rearrangements. What TCRdb holds here is the immuneACCESS table cut down to in-frame rearrangements. Part of the clones is not present; checked against another copy, under half of the missing clones reflect an unresolved V gene, and the others are unexplained. The DNA gave D and trimming, while V, J and clone size come from that table. Across this sample there are 120,000 to 150,000 clones, with roughly nine tenths seen only once. The ten largest account for under 3% of the sample.

This specimen belongs to a study of blood T cell repertoires in COVID-19 (dated by TCRdb to the early 2020s). Background for the entire study: Samples from collaborators originated in the United States, Italy and Spain and spanned both the acute and convalescent phases of COVID-19. The samples were drawn from two sources: the first 160 participants of the ongoing ImmuneRACE study, and approximately 1,300 subjects contributed by 6 global collaborators. Where available, HLA class I and class II types were taken from metadata supplied by the sample provider and were not determined by assay-based typing. Deeply sampled blood TCRbeta repertoires from subjects exposed to, actively infected with, or recovered from COVID-19 were included in the dataset. The material from the prospective study consisted of cDNA or gDNA derived from T cells, B-cell-depleted T cells, or PBMCs. A freely available public database, intended as a resource for researchers studying the immune response to SARS-CoV-2, is where the repertoires were released. Sample metadata almost always included a de-identified subject ID, COVID-19 status, age in years and sex. Broad study findings and their caveats: Clinical and demographic metadata were provided uncurated, with the amount varying by source and participant.

Material for sequencing was peripheral blood. The V and J genes are TRBV27 and TRBJ2-7; 10 central bases correspond to TRBD2. The clonotype was recovered from a human donor with COVID-19, enrolled during active disease. The donor label of this sample is uncertain. The nucleotide sequence reads TGTGCCAGCAGTACTAGCGGGATGCCGCTCGAGCAGTACTTC. It codes for CASSTSGMPLEQYF.